The table lists the clone carrying this T cell receptor (beta chain) with a few counts. This sample stems from a study of blood T cells in healthy people across ages. Study background: Template-switching capture recovered about one barcoded beta molecule per two T cells.

Together with a sample-barcoded 5' primer, a J-beta primer mix was included in a second PCR lasting 7 to 11 cycles. Via MiXCR, TCRdb re-called the 5' RACE reads, giving one row per CDR3 protein. The table has about 780,000 distinct CDR3 sequences, roughly 25% seen once. These sequences were also reported in another study, on T cells of mothers and their children.

The sequenced sample was blood. This clonotype originated in a boy aged 5-17 years in good health.

DNA of the CDR3: TGTGCCAGCAGCCACCCCACGAGGGGGTCAGGGAGTGGAGAGACCCAGTACTTC. This codes for CASSHPTRGSGSGETQYF. The chain is built from TRBV3-1 and TRBJ2-5, with D maybe TRBD1 (6 bases). CDR1 is LGHDT and CDR2 is YNNKEL in the germline V gene (reference sequence). The CDR3 runs to 18 residues. The V and J ends lost 3 bases and 4 bases respectively, with 24 bases between them.